One sample yielded the 8 T cell receptor beta chains listed below, sequenced in a study of T cells after posttransplantation cyclophosphamide. Assay used: immunoSEQ multiplex PCR; TCRdb lists only in-frame clones, some missing. Singletons are absent from the sample, which has 20,000 to 25,000 clones. Specimen: PBMCs. The receptors were gathered from a woman aged 50 to 60 in good health, CMV-negative, and a related stem cell transplant donor.

This clone came up many times. The J gene is TRBJ1-6, the V gene TRBV5-1; 9 bases align to TRBD1. CDR1 SGHRS and CDR2 YFSETQ come from the germline V gene. This CDR3 is 16 amino acids long. V dropped 0 bases and J dropped 4; count of bases not matched to a gene: 2. The CDR3 protein is CASSLGGQGYNSPLHF. CDR3 coding DNA: TGCGCCAGCAGCTTGGGGGGACAGGGTTATAATTCACCCCTCCACTTT.

This clone was seen at least ten times. The chain is built from TRBV19 and TRBJ1-2; 9 bases map to TRBD1. This CDR3 has 14 residues. In germline, CDR1 is LNHDA, CDR2 SQIVND (reference sequence). J lost 4 bases, V lost 6 bases, and 6 bases had no gene match. The CDR3 sequence: CASRFGQGRYGYTF. The CDR3 DNA follows: TGTGCCAGTAGATTCGGACAGGGGCGCTATGGCTACACCTTC.

By sample fraction, this clone is large. The chain joins TRBV6-6 to TRBJ2-5; TRBD1 is a possible D gene (5 bases). CDR3 length: 15 amino acids. V was cut by 4 bases and J by 1 base, with 13 bases left in between. CDR1 and CDR2 from the germline V gene are MNHNY and SVGAGI (reference sequence). CDR3 residues: CASSSPRAFQETQYF. CDR3 nucleotides: TGTGCCAGCAGTTCACCCAGGGCCTTCCAAGAGACCCAGTACTTC.

This clone was seen ten or more times. The chain links TRBV28 to TRBJ2-7, with 7 nucleotides matching TRBD2. Losses at the gene ends were 3 bases for V and 1 base for J; bases not matched to a gene: 0. Germline-derived CDR1 and CDR2 are MDHEN and SYDVKM. The CDR3 is 13 amino acids. CDR3 sequence reads: CASSLGGSYEQYF. The CDR3 DNA sequence: TGTGCCAGCAGTTTGGGGGGGTCCTACGAGCAGTACTTC.

The sample holds many counts of this clone. The V call is TRBV19, the J call TRBJ2-7; 10 bases are a match to TRBD2. The germline V gene has CDR1 LNHDA and CDR2 SQIVND (reference sequence). Trimming cost V 7 bases and J 2 bases; bases outside gene matches: 5. This CDR3 has 14 residues. The CDR3 sequence: CASTLSGGAYEQYF. The CDR3 region has the DNA TGTGCCAGTACCCTCAGCGGGGGGGCCTACGAGCAGTACTTC.

This clone was counted at least ten times. V and J are TRBV4-2 and TRBJ1-2; 8 bases line up with TRBD1. Germline trimming cut 0 bases from V and 8 bases from J; bases unmatched to any gene: 11. The CDR3 extends over 16 amino acids. Germline V gene lookup returns CDR1 LGHNA and CDR2 YNFKEQ. CDR3 amino acids: CASSQDSDRAGIGYTF. CDR3 coding DNA: TGTGCCAGCAGCCAAGATTCGGACAGGGCAGGAATCGGCTACACCTTC.

This clone was recorded many times. The chain carries TRBV19 and TRBJ2-3; no definite D call. V was shortened by 1 base and J by 2 bases, with 7 bases between the two germline ends. Germline V CDR1 and CDR2: LNHDA, SQIVND (reference sequence). CDR3 length: 14 amino acids. The CDR3 loop is CASSIGSDTDTQYF. CDR3 DNA sequence: TGTGCCAGTAGTATAGGGTCAGACACAGATACGCAGTATTTT.

The table lists this clone with many counts. The V gene is TRBV11-3, the J gene TRBJ2-2; possibly TRBD2 for D (6 bases). V was clipped by 1 base and J by 5 bases, with 11 bases between them. Germline V gene sequence: CDR1 SGHNT, CDR2 YENEEA. This CDR3 region has 15 residues. CDR3 nucleotides: TGTGCCAGCAGCTTAGCGGGAGCTGGGACCGGGGAGCTGTTTTTT. Translation gives CASSLAGAGTGELFF.